This T cell receptor (beta chain) is from a study of T-cell memory formation after mild COVID-19. Trimming stripped 1 base from V and 8 bases from J, with 5 bases between. Germline loops: CDR1 MGHRA, CDR2 YSYEKL. This CDR3 has 12 amino acids. Via MiXCR, TCRdb re-called the 5' RACE reads, giving one row per CDR3 protein. There are approximately 180,000 distinct CDR3 sequences in the sample; about a sixth occur only once, and roughly 2.1% lies in the top ten. Points on this clonotype: Its target is not known.

General study points: Among contracting clones, CD4+ were mainly CM/EM and CD8+ enriched in EMRA. Clones contracting across day 15 to 85 had a balanced CD4/CD8 profile; later expanding clones leaned CD4+. Memory from before infection featured some responding clones, which suggests cross-reactive memory joined.

The V call is TRBV4-1, the J call TRBJ1-4, with unresolved D. The receptor was derived from an adult woman who had mild COVID-19 (a few samples of this study predate the infection). Cell type and time point are not known. What was sequenced was PBMCs or a T cell subset sorted from them (not recorded which). CDR3 in amino acids: CASSQGIEKLFF. CDR3 DNA sequence: TGCGCCAGCAGCCAAGGGATAGAAAAACTGTTTTTT.